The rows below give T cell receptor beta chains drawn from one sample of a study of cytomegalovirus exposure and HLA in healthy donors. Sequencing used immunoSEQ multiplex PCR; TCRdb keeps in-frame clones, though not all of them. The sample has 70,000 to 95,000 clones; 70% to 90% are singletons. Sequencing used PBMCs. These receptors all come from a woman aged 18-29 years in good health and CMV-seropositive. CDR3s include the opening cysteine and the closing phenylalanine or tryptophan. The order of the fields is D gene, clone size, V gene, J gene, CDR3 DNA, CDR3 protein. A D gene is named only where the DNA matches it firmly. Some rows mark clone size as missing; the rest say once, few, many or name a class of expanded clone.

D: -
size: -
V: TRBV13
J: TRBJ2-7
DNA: TGTGCCAGCAGCTCAGGACGGTCGGGGCAGTACTTC
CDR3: CASSSGRSGQYF

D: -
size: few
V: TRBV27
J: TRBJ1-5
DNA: TGTGCCAGCAGTTTATTATGGGGGAGGGAGCCCCAGCATTTT
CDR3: CASSLLWGREPQHF

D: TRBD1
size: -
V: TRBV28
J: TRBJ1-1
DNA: TGTGCCAGCAGTTTTATGACAGGGGGCAACACTGAAGCTTTCTTT
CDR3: CASSFMTGGNTEAFF

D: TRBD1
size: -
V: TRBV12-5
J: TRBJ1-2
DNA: TGTGCTAGTGGTTTTTTTGGCGGACAGGGGCTCTCTGGCTACACCTTC
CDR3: CASGFFGGQGLSGYTF

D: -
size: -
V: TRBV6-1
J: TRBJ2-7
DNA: TGTGCCACCCTAGCGCGCGCCTACGAGCAGTACTTC
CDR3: CATLARAYEQYF

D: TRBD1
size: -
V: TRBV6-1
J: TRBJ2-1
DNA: TGTGCCAGCAGTAAAGGGACAGCAATCCAGTTCTTC
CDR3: CASSKGTAIQFF

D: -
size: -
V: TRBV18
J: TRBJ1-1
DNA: TGTGCCAGCTCACCAGGGCTTCAAACTGAAGCTTTCTTT
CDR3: CASSPGLQTEAFF

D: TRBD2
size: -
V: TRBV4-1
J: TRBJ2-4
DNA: TGCGCCAGCAGCCCCGGGGCTCTAGCGGTAGCCAAAAACATTCAGTACTTC
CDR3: CASSPGALAVAKNIQYF

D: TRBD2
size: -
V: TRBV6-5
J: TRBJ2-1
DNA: TGTGCCAGCAGGCTAGCGGGAGCGGGGAATGAGCAGTTCTTC
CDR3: CASRLAGAGNEQFF

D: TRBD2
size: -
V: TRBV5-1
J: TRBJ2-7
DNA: TGCGCCAGCAGCCCTGGGACTAGTTCCTACGAGCAGTACTTC
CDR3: CASSPGTSSYEQYF

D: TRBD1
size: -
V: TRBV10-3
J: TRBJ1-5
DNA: TGTGCCATCAGTGAGAACTACCAGGGGGCGGAACAGCCCCAGCATTTT
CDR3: CAISENYQGAEQPQHF

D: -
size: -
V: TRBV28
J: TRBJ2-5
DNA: TGTGCCAGCAGTTTATGGTCCAGCGCTGGGTTAGAGACCCAGTACTTC
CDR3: CASSLWSSAGLETQYF

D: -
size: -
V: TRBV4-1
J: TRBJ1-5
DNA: TGCGCCAGCAGCCCTAGGGGGGGGGTCAATCAGCCCCAGCATTTT
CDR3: CASSPRGGVNQPQHF

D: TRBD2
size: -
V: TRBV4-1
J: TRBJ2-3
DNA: TGCGCCAGCAGCCAAGCAGAGACTAGCGGGGGGGTGTGGGATACGCAGTATTTT
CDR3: CASSQAETSGGVWDTQYF

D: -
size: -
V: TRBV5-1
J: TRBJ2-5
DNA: TGCGCCAGCAGCTTTGGGGGCCCCCCAGAGACCCAGTACTTC
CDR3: CASSFGGPPETQYF

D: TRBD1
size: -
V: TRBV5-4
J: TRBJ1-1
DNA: TGTGCCAGCAGCGCGGGCCTAACAGGGGGCGGCACTGAAGCTTTCTTT
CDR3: CASSAGLTGGGTEAFF

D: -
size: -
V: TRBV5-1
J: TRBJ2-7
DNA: TGCGCCAGCAGCGCAGGGCGGTACGAGCAGTACTTC
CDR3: CASSAGRYEQYF

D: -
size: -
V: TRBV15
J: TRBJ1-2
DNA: TGTGCCACCAGCACCGCTAGCTTGGGGGGCTACACCTTC
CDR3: CATSTASLGGYTF

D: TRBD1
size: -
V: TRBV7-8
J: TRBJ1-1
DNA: TGTGCCAGCAGCATTAGCAGGGGGGTTTCAGCTTTCTTT
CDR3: CASSISRGVSAFF

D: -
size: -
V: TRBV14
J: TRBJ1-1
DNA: TGTGCCAGCAGCTTCGTACAGGGTTATACTGAAGCTTTCTTT
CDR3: CASSFVQGYTEAFF

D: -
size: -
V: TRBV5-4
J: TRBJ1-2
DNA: TGTGCCAGCAGCTTGAGTCAGGGGAAGAGGGGCTACACCTTC
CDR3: CASSLSQGKRGYTF

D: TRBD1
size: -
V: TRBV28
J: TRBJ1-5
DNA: TGTGCCAGCAGCAGTATAGGGACAGTGGATACCTATAGCAATCAGCCCCAGCATTTT
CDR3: CASSSIGTVDTYSNQPQHF

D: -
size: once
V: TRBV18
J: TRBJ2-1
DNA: TGTGCCAGCTCACCTAACAGGGACTCCTACAATGAGCAGTTCTTC
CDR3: CASSPNRDSYNEQFF

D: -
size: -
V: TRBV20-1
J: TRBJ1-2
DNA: TGCAGTGCCACAAAAAATCGCTTC
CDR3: CSATKNRF

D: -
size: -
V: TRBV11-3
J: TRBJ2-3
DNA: TGTGCCAGCAGCTATAACCCCCCCGGGCGGGGCACAGATACGCAGTATTTT
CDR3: CASSYNPPGRGTDTQYF

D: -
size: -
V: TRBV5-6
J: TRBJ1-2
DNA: TGTGCCAGCAGCTTGGGACCAGGGTGGTATGGCTACACCTTC
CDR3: CASSLGPGWYGYTF

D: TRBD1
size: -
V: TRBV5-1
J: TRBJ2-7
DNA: TGCGCCAGCAGCCTAGGACAGGGGGACTACGAGCAGTACTTC
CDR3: CASSLGQGDYEQYF

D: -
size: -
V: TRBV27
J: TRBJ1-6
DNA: TGTGCCAGCACCCACAGAATTTATAATTCACCCCTCCACTTT
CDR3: CASTHRIYNSPLHF

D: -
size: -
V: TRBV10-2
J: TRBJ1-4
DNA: TGCGCCAGCAGTGAGGACAGCTATAATGAAAAACTGTTTTTT
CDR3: CASSEDSYNEKLFF

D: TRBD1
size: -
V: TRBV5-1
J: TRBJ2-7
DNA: TGCGCCAGCAGCTTGTTCCAGGGGGCGAACCACGAGCAGTACTTC
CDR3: CASSLFQGANHEQYF

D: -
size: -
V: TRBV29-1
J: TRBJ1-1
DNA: TGCAGCGTTCAAATGGGACATACTTTAAGGGAAGCTTTCTTT
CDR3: CSVQMGHTLREAFF

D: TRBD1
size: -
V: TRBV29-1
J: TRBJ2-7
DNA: TGCAGCGTTGGTCGGTCGGGGACAGGGCCCTACGAGCAGTACTTC
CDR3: CSVGRSGTGPYEQYF

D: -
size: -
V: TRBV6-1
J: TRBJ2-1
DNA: TGTGCCAGCAATCGACCGGGACTTGAGCAGTTCTTC
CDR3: CASNRPGLEQFF

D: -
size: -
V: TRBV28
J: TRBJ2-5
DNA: TGTGCCAGCAGTTGGAGGGTAGCGGAGACCCAGTACTTC
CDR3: CASSWRVAETQYF

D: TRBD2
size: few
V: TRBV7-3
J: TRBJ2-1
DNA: TGTGCCAGCAGCCCCTCAGGCGGGGGTGGCTACAATGAGCAGTTCTTC
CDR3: CASSPSGGGGYNEQFF

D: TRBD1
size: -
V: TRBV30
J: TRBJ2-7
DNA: TGTGCCTGGAGTATCCAGGGGGCCGGGGAGCAGTACTTC
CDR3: CAWSIQGAGEQYF

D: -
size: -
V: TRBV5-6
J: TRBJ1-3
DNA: TGTGCCAGCAGCAGCAGGGGATGGGGAAACACCATATATTTT
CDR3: CASSSRGWGNTIYF

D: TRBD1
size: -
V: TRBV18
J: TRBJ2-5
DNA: TGTGCCAGCTCAAGGGACAGGGGAGAGACCCAGTACTTC
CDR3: CASSRDRGETQYF

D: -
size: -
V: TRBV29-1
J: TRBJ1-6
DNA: TGCAGCGTTGAAGATAGGGGGATCCCTTCTCCTAATTCACCCCTCCACTTT
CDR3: CSVEDRGIPSPNSPLHF

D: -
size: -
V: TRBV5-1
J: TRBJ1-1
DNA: TGCGCCAGCAGCTTGGAATACAGTCGACCCACTGAAGCTTTCTTT
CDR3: CASSLEYSRPTEAFF

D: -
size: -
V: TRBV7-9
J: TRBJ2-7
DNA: TGTGCCAGCAGCTTAGAGGGAGGAGGGGAGTACGAGCAGTACTTC
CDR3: CASSLEGGGEYEQYF

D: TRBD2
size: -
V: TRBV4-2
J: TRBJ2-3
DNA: TGTGCCAGCAGCCAAGAGGGGACTAGCGGGGGGTACACAGATACGCAGTATTTT
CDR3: CASSQEGTSGGYTDTQYF

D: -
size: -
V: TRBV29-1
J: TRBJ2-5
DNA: TGCAGCGGGAGACACCGGTCGGGGGTGACCCAGTACTTC
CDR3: CSGRHRSGVTQYF

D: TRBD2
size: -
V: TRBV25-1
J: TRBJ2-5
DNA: TGTGCCAGCAGTGAGATAGCGGGGGGATTGGAGACCCAGTACTTC
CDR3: CASSEIAGGLETQYF

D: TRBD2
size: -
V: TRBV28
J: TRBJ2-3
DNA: TGTGCCAGCAGTCCGGGACTAGCGGGAGGGTGGTATACGCAGTATTTT
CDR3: CASSPGLAGGWYTQYF

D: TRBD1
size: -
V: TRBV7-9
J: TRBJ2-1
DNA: TGTGCCATTATCCGGGACAGGGGTTACAATGAGCAGTTCTTC
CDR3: CAIIRDRGYNEQFF

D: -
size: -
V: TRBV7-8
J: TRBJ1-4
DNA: TGTGCCAGCAGAGCGTTGTTTTATGAAAAACTGTTTTTT
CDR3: CASRALFYEKLFF

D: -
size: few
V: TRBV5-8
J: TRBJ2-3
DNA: TGTGCCAGCAGCTTCGCTCCTCACGGGGATACGCAGTATTTT
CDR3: CASSFAPHGDTQYF

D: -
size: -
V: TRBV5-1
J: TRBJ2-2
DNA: TGCGCCAGCAGATTCCAGGAGAACACCGGGGAGCTGTTTTTT
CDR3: CASRFQENTGELFF

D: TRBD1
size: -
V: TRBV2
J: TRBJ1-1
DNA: TGTGCCAGCCTAGACAGGGTGGACACTGAAGCTTTCTTT
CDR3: CASLDRVDTEAFF

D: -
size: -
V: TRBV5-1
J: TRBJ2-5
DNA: TGCGCCAGCAGCTTTGCGGGGCAAGAGACCCAGTACTTC
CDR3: CASSFAGQETQYF

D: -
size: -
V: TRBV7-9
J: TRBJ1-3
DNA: TGTGCCAGCAGCTTAGTAGCCGGCAACACCATATATTTT
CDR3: CASSLVAGNTIYF